Described below is a single TCR beta chain sequence and its context. Its antigen remains unidentified. This CDR3 comprises 13 residues. Per the germline V gene, CDR1 is MGHRA and CDR2 is YSYEKL. V gave up 4 bases and J gave up 7 bases; unmatched junction bases: 4. The record originates from a study of vaccination effects on CD4 cells after COVID-19. Findings and caveats of the study: Only 1 of 255 vaccine-induced clones from healthy vaccinees cross-reacted with common cold coronaviruses. Early post-infection timepoints were absent, and convalescent patients were few. Late in the post-vaccination period, infection-induced and vaccine-induced clones underwent marked clonal contraction.

CD4+ T cells specific for antigen were expanded with viral peptide pools by the ViraFEST assay before sequencing. Investigators separated out CD4+ T cells once less than 11 days of culture had passed. Neither prior SARS-CoV-2 infection nor positive nucleocapsid antibodies were present in the vaccine recipients. Libraries were prepared by immunoSEQ multiplex PCR; TCRdb keeps only in-frame clonotypes and omits some of them. Of under 80,000 clones listed, approximately 81% are singletons. The TCR originated in a human donor who received a COVID-19 vaccine. This material consisted of CD4+ T cells from PBMCs cultured with HCoV-229E spike peptides, taken before COVID-19 vaccination. V usage is TRBV4-1 and J usage is TRBJ2-4; TRBD1 agrees at 7 bases. CDR3 sequence reads: CASSRTGGNIQYF. In nucleotides, the CDR3 is TGCGCCAGCAGCCGGACAGGTGGGAACATTCAGTACTTC.